This TCR beta chain was identified during a study of CD8 T cells in ankylosing spondylitis. This clonotype has at least ten counts. Its antigen is unknown. Findings of the study overall: Reportedly, significant enrichment of disease-linked clones occurred in matched ankylosing spondylitis synovial fluid.

Trimming pared 0 bases from V and 4 bases from J, leaving 9 bases between. Germline assignment: CDR1 ENHRY and CDR2 SYGVKD. The CDR3 contains 14 residues. TCRdb used MiXCR to reprocess the 5' RACE reads, holding one entry per CDR3 protein. Of over 30,000 distinct CDR3 sequences in the sample, around 10% were seen once. V and J are TRBV10-3 and TRBJ1-1; a possible D gene is TRBD1 (5 bases). This receptor was taken from a male donor with ankylosing spondylitis. The sample was synovial fluid, either unsorted or a sorted T cell fraction (not recorded which). Here the CDR3 DNA reads TGTGCCATCAGTGAGTCTGGGGGGAGCACTGAAGCTTTCTTT. Residues: CAISESGGSTEAFF.